These T cell receptor beta chains were read from a single sample in a study of shared clonotypes between healthy human individuals. Produced via immunoSEQ multiplex PCR; TCRdb's table is partial and in-frame only. The sample gives around 700,000 clones, roughly 70% of which show up once; approximately 1.7% is in the top ten. The sample was memory CD4+ T cells sorted from blood. These receptors came from a woman aged 30 to 39 in good health. Both conserved end residues are part of each CDR3. The D gene is left open where the match is weak. Some rows mark clone size as missing; the rest say once, few, many or name a class of expanded clone.

j_call: TRBJ2-2
d_call: TRBD2
clone_size: -
v_call: TRBV11-3
cdr3_nt: TGTGCCAGCAGCGCGGGGACTAGCGGAACCGGGGAGCTGTTTTTT
cdr3_aa: CASSAGTSGTGELFF

j_call: TRBJ2-1
d_call: TRBD2
clone_size: -
v_call: TRBV2
cdr3_nt: TGTGCCAGCAGCGAGCGGGGGTCCTACAATGAGCAGTTCTTC
cdr3_aa: CASSERGSYNEQFF

j_call: TRBJ2-1
d_call: TRBD2
clone_size: -
v_call: TRBV9
cdr3_nt: TGTGCCAGCAGCGAGGGACTAGCGGCCTACAATGAGCAGTTCTTC
cdr3_aa: CASSEGLAAYNEQFF

j_call: TRBJ2-1
d_call: TRBD1
clone_size: -
v_call: TRBV2
cdr3_nt: TGTGCCAGCAGTTCGACAGGGCTATACAATGAGCAGTTCTTC
cdr3_aa: CASSSTGLYNEQFF

j_call: TRBJ1-3
d_call: -
clone_size: -
v_call: TRBV19
cdr3_nt: TGTGCCACCACAGGTTCGGCTGGAAACACCATATATTTT
cdr3_aa: CATTGSAGNTIYF

j_call: TRBJ1-2
d_call: -
clone_size: few
v_call: TRBV6-6
cdr3_nt: TGTGCCAGCAGTTACTCCGGGGACGGCTACACCTTC
cdr3_aa: CASSYSGDGYTF

j_call: TRBJ2-2
d_call: TRBD1
clone_size: once
v_call: TRBV5-1
cdr3_nt: TGCGCCAGCAGGCCGGCCGGGACAGGGAACACCGGGGAGCTGTTTTTT
cdr3_aa: CASRPAGTGNTGELFF

j_call: TRBJ2-6
d_call: -
clone_size: -
v_call: TRBV6-1
cdr3_nt: TGTGCCAGCAGCGTACTCTCTGGGGCCAACGTCCTGACTTTC
cdr3_aa: CASSVLSGANVLTF

j_call: TRBJ1-1
d_call: -
clone_size: -
v_call: TRBV4-1
cdr3_nt: TGCGCCAGCAGCCAACCTCGGGAGAACACTGAAGCTTTCTTT
cdr3_aa: CASSQPRENTEAFF

j_call: TRBJ2-7
d_call: -
clone_size: -
v_call: TRBV4-2
cdr3_nt: TGTGCCAGCAGCCAGGGGGGTACTGGGCGCGAGCAGTACTTC
cdr3_aa: CASSQGGTGREQYF

j_call: TRBJ2-3
d_call: -
clone_size: -
v_call: TRBV18
cdr3_nt: TGTGCCAGCTCACCACTTCCGTGGCAGGGCGGCACAGATACGCAGTATTTT
cdr3_aa: CASSPLPWQGGTDTQYF

j_call: TRBJ2-1
d_call: TRBD2
clone_size: few
v_call: TRBV19
cdr3_nt: TGTGCCAGTAGTATTACTAGCGGGTTGTACAATGAGCAGTTCTTC
cdr3_aa: CASSITSGLYNEQFF

j_call: TRBJ1-4
d_call: -
clone_size: -
v_call: TRBV5-1
cdr3_nt: TGCGCCAGCAGCTCCGCGGCAACTAATGAAAAACTGTTTTTT
cdr3_aa: CASSSAATNEKLFF

j_call: TRBJ1-4
d_call: -
clone_size: once
v_call: TRBV2
cdr3_nt: TGTGCCAGCAGTGAGCAGGGGGAAAAACTGTTTTTT
cdr3_aa: CASSEQGEKLFF

j_call: TRBJ2-5
d_call: -
clone_size: -
v_call: TRBV5-4
cdr3_nt: TGTGCCAGCAGCTCGGACTCAGGGGCCCAGTACTTC
cdr3_aa: CASSSDSGAQYF

j_call: TRBJ2-3
d_call: TRBD1
clone_size: -
v_call: TRBV7-2
cdr3_nt: TGTGCCAGCAGCGACGGACAGGGAATCGGCACAGATACGCAGTATTTT
cdr3_aa: CASSDGQGIGTDTQYF

j_call: TRBJ2-7
d_call: TRBD2
clone_size: -
v_call: TRBV4-1
cdr3_nt: TGCGCCAGCAGCCGAGTGGGGAGCGGGAGCTCCTACGAGCAGTACTTC
cdr3_aa: CASSRVGSGSSYEQYF

j_call: TRBJ2-7
d_call: -
clone_size: -
v_call: TRBV7-2
cdr3_nt: TGTGCCAGCAGCTTTGGCGGGGCCTACGAGCAGTACTTC
cdr3_aa: CASSFGGAYEQYF

j_call: TRBJ1-5
d_call: -
clone_size: -
v_call: TRBV27
cdr3_nt: TGTGCCAGCAGTCCGACGACTCAGGGGAAGGGTCAGCCCCAGCATTTT
cdr3_aa: CASSPTTQGKGQPQHF

j_call: TRBJ2-4
d_call: -
clone_size: -
v_call: TRBV11-2
cdr3_nt: TGTGCCAGCAGCTATAGCACCGGTAACATTCAGTACTTC
cdr3_aa: CASSYSTGNIQYF

j_call: TRBJ2-7
d_call: TRBD2
clone_size: -
v_call: TRBV6-1
cdr3_nt: TGTGCCAGCAGTGAAGGCGGGGGGAGGTCCTACGAGCAGTACTTC
cdr3_aa: CASSEGGGRSYEQYF

j_call: TRBJ2-3
d_call: -
clone_size: -
v_call: TRBV11-3
cdr3_nt: TGTGCCAGCAGCTTGGGACTTTCTAGCACAGATACGCAGTATTTT
cdr3_aa: CASSLGLSSTDTQYF

j_call: TRBJ2-5
d_call: -
clone_size: -
v_call: TRBV19
cdr3_nt: TGTGCCAGTAGTAACAGGGCCGAGACCCAGTACTTC
cdr3_aa: CASSNRAETQYF

j_call: TRBJ2-7
d_call: TRBD1
clone_size: -
v_call: TRBV9
cdr3_nt: TGTGCCAGCAGCCCCGGGGCAGGGGGCGAGCAGTACTTC
cdr3_aa: CASSPGAGGEQYF

j_call: TRBJ1-5
d_call: TRBD1
clone_size: -
v_call: TRBV15
cdr3_nt: TGTGCCACCAGCAGAGATGGGACAGGAAATAATCAGCCCCAGCATTTT
cdr3_aa: CATSRDGTGNNQPQHF

j_call: TRBJ2-7
d_call: -
clone_size: -
v_call: TRBV6-5
cdr3_nt: TGTGCCAGCAGTCGTCCGGGATCTGTTTATGAGCAGTACTTC
cdr3_aa: CASSRPGSVYEQYF